The T cell receptor (beta chain) under discussion was sequenced for a study of response to subunit inactivated influenza vaccine. The CDR3 runs to 14 residues. The V and J ends lost 3 bases and 4 bases respectively, with 12 bases between them. A single record per CDR3 protein comes from TCRdb applying MiXCR to the RT-PCR reads. Of about 580,000 distinct CDR3 sequences listed, approximately 15% are singletons. Comments on this clonotype: The target antigen is unknown.

Findings and limits, study-wide: Few new T cells, the authors suggested, are recruited by each seasonal influenza vaccination.

The starting material was PBMCs from blood, obtained approximately 12 days after vaccination. The rearrangement links TRBV12-3 or TRBV12-4 to TRBJ1-1, with D uncertain. The receptor comes from a man aged 45-65 years who received an inactivated influenza vaccine. The CDR3 loop reads CASSFGRLRTEAFF. The CDR3 bases are TGTGCCAGCAGTTTCGGCAGGTTGCGCACTGAAGCTTTCTTT.